These 20 T cell receptor beta chains were all obtained from the same sample, sequenced in a study of Ad26.COV2.S vaccination and SARS-CoV-2 variants. As for treatment: 19 received Ad26.COV2.S at low or high dose, single or two shots; five or six received placebo; per-sample allocation not given. The samples were gathered on day 63 after the first injection of vaccine or placebo. TCRdb keeps only in-frame clones here, not all; method: immunoSEQ multiplex PCR. This table holds some 320,000 clones, about 85% found once. The sequences come from peripheral blood, collected in a trial of Ad26.COV2.S vaccine versus placebo. The receptors come from a person between 18 and 59 years old who received the Ad26.COV2.S COVID-19 vaccine or a placebo.

The J gene is TRBJ1-5, the V gene TRBV24-1, with D perhaps TRBD1 (5 bases). In germline, CDR1 is KGHDR, CDR2 SFDVKD. This CDR3 is 15 amino acids long. Between the trimmed V and J ends, which lost 3 bases and 2 bases, there was a span of 10 bases. CDR3 amino acids: CATSDRGGRNQPQHF. CDR3 sequence (DNA): TGTGCCACCAGTGATAGGGGCGGACGCAATCAGCCCCAGCATTTT.

This clone was counted a single time. The V gene is TRBV5-1, the J gene TRBJ2-5; D is perhaps TRBD2 (6 bases). The V and J ends lost 2 bases and 3 bases respectively, with 11 bases between them. CDR1 is SGHRS, CDR2 YFSETQ, per germline. This CDR3 contains 14 residues. The CDR3 sequence: CASSFGSGEETQYF. The CDR3 nucleotides read TGCGCCAGCAGCTTTGGTAGCGGAGAAGAGACCCAGTACTTC.

The V call is TRBV5-1, the J call TRBJ1-2; TRBD1 aligns across 7 bases. The CDR3 length is 13 residues. V gave up 5 bases and J gave up 6 bases; unmatched junction bases: 7. Per germline, CDR1 SGHRS and CDR2 YFSETQ. The CDR3 DNA reads as TGCGCCAGCAGTCCCGACAGGGTCGATGGCTACACCTTC. This codes for CASSPDRVDGYTF.

V gene TRBV2 combines with J gene TRBJ1-5; D is unclear. V dropped 5 bases and J dropped 5 bases, with 4 bases sitting between them. The CDR3 spans 11 residues. Germline loops: CDR1 SNHLY, CDR2 FYNNEI. CDR3: CASSLHQPQHF. The CDR3 nucleotides are TGTGCCAGCAGTTTGCATCAGCCCCAGCATTTT.

The J gene is TRBJ1-1, the V gene TRBV24-1; no firm D call. Germline V gene sequence: CDR1 KGHDR, CDR2 SFDVKD. V was trimmed by 3 bases and J by 4 bases, leaving 14 bases between them. This CDR3 is built from 15 residues. Written as DNA, the CDR3 is TGTGCCACCAGTGATGAGAACGAGGTCGGCACTGAAGCTTTCTTT. Translating gives CATSDENEVGTEAFF.

CDR3 DNA: TGTGCCTGGGGGAGGTCGGTAGCGGGGGGCCGCGAGCAGTACTTC. Protein sequence: CAWGRSVAGGREQYF. The J gene is TRBJ2-7, the V gene TRBV30, with TRBD2 matching over 10 bases. CDR1 and CDR2 (germline): GTSNPN, SVGIG (reference sequence). The CDR3 is made up of 15 amino acids. Unmatched junction bases numbered 13, after V lost 5 bases and J lost 6 bases.

V usage is TRBV28 and J usage is TRBJ2-3; 12 nucleotides line up with TRBD2. V shed 3 bases and J 6 bases; nucleotides not matched to a gene: 7. CDR3 length: 16 residues. Germline CDR1 MDHEN, CDR2 SYDVKM. CDR3 protein: CASSFPGLAGPDTQYF. CDR3 bases: TGTGCCAGCAGTTTCCCTGGACTAGCGGGGCCGGATACGCAGTATTTT.

The chain links TRBV6-5 to TRBJ1-2, with D perhaps matching TRBD1 (5 bases). Germline CDR1 and CDR2: MNHEY and SVGAGI. CDR3 length equals 12 residues. Trimming removed 6 bases from V and 8 bases from J, with 13 bases in between. This CDR3 is CASSAGTGGYTF. The CDR3 nucleotides read TGTGCCAGCAGCGCAGGGACTGGCGGCTACACCTTC.

This clone showed up just once. The rearrangement links TRBV27 to TRBJ1-4; D uncertain. Germline CDR1 MNHEY, CDR2 SMNVEV (reference sequence). Trimming left V 5 bases short and J 10 bases short, with 14 bases between. This CDR3 comprises 13 residues. In nucleotides, the CDR3 is TGTGCCAGCAGTCCTACGGGCCACCCAAAACTGTTTTTT. It encodes CASSPTGHPKLFF.

This clone was detected once. The chain couples TRBV11-3 to TRBJ2-1; D ambiguous. The germline gives CDR1 SGHNT, CDR2 YENEEA. The CDR3 totals 15 residues. V was shortened by 0 bases and J by 4 bases, with 10 bases between the two germline ends. The DNA for the CDR3 is TGTGCCAGCAGCTTAGATGCGTCTACTTACAATGAGCAGTTCTTC. Amino acids: CASSLDASTYNEQFF.

CDR3 nucleotides: TGCGCCAGCAGCCTCGGGACGGACGAGAATTCACCCCTCCACTTT. It is translated as CASSLGTDENSPLHF. The chain has TRBV5-1 and TRBJ1-6, with a weak D call TRBD1 (5 bases). Germline loops: CDR1 SGHRS, CDR2 YFSETQ. Trimming stripped 4 bases from V and 7 bases from J, with 15 bases between. The CDR3 has 15 amino acids.

This clone was recorded once. V is TRBV6-5 and J is TRBJ1-3; D unclear. Germline-derived CDR1 and CDR2 are MNHEY and SVGAGI. The CDR3 runs to 13 residues. V lost 0 bases and J 4 bases, leaving 4 bases between the germline ends. The CDR3 sequence: CASSYSRGNTIYF. CDR3 sequence (DNA): TGTGCCAGCAGTTACTCGAGAGGAAACACCATATATTTT.

The rearrangement links TRBV2 to TRBJ1-1; D is undetermined. With 6 bases removed from V and 1 base from J, the gap between germline ends came to 6 bases. This CDR3 is 12 amino acids long. CDR1 and CDR2 (germline): SNHLY, FYNNEI. DNA of the CDR3: TGTGCCAGCAGGTGGGCGAACACTGAAGCTTTCTTT. Its protein product is CASRWANTEAFF.

The CDR3: CASSESGGTGVLEQYF. In DNA, the CDR3 is TGCGCCAGCAGTGAGTCCGGGGGGACAGGGGTGCTAGAGCAGTACTTC. The rearrangement uses TRBV10-2 and TRBJ2-7, with 10 bases that match TRBD1. The germline gives CDR1 WSHSY, CDR2 SAAADI. This CDR3 spans 16 amino acids. After removal of 0 bases from V and 7 bases from J, the junction contained 9 bases not matched to a gene.

The chain has TRBV28 and TRBJ1-1; D gene uncertain. Germline V CDR1 and CDR2: MDHEN, SYDVKM. The CDR3 spans 17 residues. V was trimmed by 6 bases and J by 0 bases, leaving 20 bases between them. The CDR3 here is CASRTDRLGVLNTEAFF. CDR3 DNA sequence: TGTGCCAGCAGGACCGACCGCCTCGGGGTTTTGAACACTGAAGCTTTCTTT.

J is TRBJ1-1 and V is TRBV7-9, with D maybe TRBD1 (5 bases). CDR1 and CDR2 from the germline V gene are SEHNR and FQNEAQ (reference sequence). This CDR3 is built from 16 residues. Trimming pared 1 base from V and 1 base from J, leaving 13 bases between. CDR3 nucleotide sequence: TGTGCCAGCAGCTTAGAAGTGGGGACGGGGAACACTGAAGCTTTCTTT. Translated: CASSLEVGTGNTEAFF.

In this sample, this clone turned up once. This chain connects TRBV6-5 to TRBJ1-6, with 10 bases that match TRBD1. Looked up from germline, CDR1 is MNHEY and CDR2 is SVGAGI. After removal of 6 bases from V and 11 bases from J, the junction contained 7 bases not matched to a gene. The CDR3 is 14 amino acids. CDR3 sequence: CASRLDRGRAPLHF. CDR3 nucleotides: TGTGCCAGCAGGCTCGACAGGGGGCGGGCACCCCTCCACTTT.

In DNA form, the CDR3 reads TGTGCCAGCAGCCTTCCGGGACTAATTGGTAATGAGCAGTTCTTC. It specifies CASSLPGLIGNEQFF. The V gene is TRBV7-2, the J gene TRBJ2-1; 7 bases are shared with TRBD2. The CDR3 is 15 amino acids. Germline CDR1 SGHTA, CDR2 FQGNSA. V dropped 5 bases and J dropped 7; count of bases not matched to a gene: 11.

CDR3 bases: TGTGCCAGCTCAGTCACGGAAAACACTGAAGCTTTCTTT. Amino acids: CASSVTENTEAFF. The V gene is TRBV18, the J gene TRBJ1-1; D is ambiguous. Germline-derived CDR1 and CDR2 are KGHSH and LQKENI. This CDR3 region has 13 residues. Trimming cost V 5 bases and J 2 bases, with 9 bases left between them.

To note about this clone: The junction departs from the called germline gene at one end, perhaps through a read error. The rearrangement links TRBV20-1 to TRBJ1-5; D remains unclear. The CDR3 has 11 amino acids. Germline values: CDR1 DFQATT, CDR2 SNEGSKA (reference sequence). The CDR3 nucleotides read TGCAGTGCCAGAGGGAGAGGGCCCCAGCATTTT. Protein product: CSARGRGPQHF.